The clone carrying this T cell receptor beta chain was counted between two and nine times. Its antigen is unidentified. The source of the sample is a study of T cell therapy after organ transplantation. Germline CDR1 reads LGHNA; CDR2 reads YSLEER. Trimming at V came to 1 base and at J to 0 bases, leaving 3 bases not matched to a gene. The CDR3 has 17 residues. Only in-frame clones appear in the TCRdb table, and some are missing; sequencing was by immunoSEQ multiplex PCR. The sample has about 48,000 clones, about 94% seen once; the top ten hold around 3.1%. V is TRBV4-3 and J is TRBJ2-3; 11 nucleotides agree with TRBD2. Specimen: CD8+ T cells from blood, collected before autologous CMV-specific T cell therapy. This receptor was taken from a human patient who had received a solid organ transplant and had CMV disease. The CDR3 is CASSQGWTSGSTDTQYF. The CDR3 DNA reads as TGCGCCAGCAGCCAAGGCTGGACTAGCGGGAGCACAGATACGCAGTATTTT.